The rows below give T cell receptor beta chains drawn from one sample of a study of T cell responses to AZD1222 COVID-19 vaccine. Measured with immunoSEQ multiplex PCR; TCRdb has only the in-frame clones, and not every one. Of around 110,000 clones listed, about 88% were seen once; the top ten hold 6.5% to 9%. Sample: peripheral blood, taken on day 0 of AZD1222 vaccination. The receptors were sampled from an adult in good health. The CDR3 runs from the conserved cysteine through the conserved F or W. D genes are given only for firm matches. Clone size is not always given. Where it is, it says once, few, many or a class for expanded clones.

NA	TRBV10-3	NA	TRBJ1-4	TGTGCCATCAGTGAGCGAGGCGGACAGTATAATGAAAAACTGTTTTTT	CAISERGGQYNEKLFF
NA	TRBV27	TRBD2	TRBJ2-7	TGTGCCAGCAGCTTAGCGGGACCGACCTACGAGCAGTACTTC	CASSLAGPTYEQYF
NA	TRBV6-1	NA	TRBJ2-2	TGTGCCAGCAGTGAACGTAGGACGACGAACACCGGGGAGCTGTTTTTT	CASSERRTTNTGELFF
NA	TRBV4-1	NA	TRBJ2-5	TGCGCCAGCAGCCAAGAAGGGCGACCCCAAGAGACCCAGTACTTC	CASSQEGRPQETQYF
NA	TRBV28	TRBD2	TRBJ2-3	TGTGCCACCTCCGGCACAGGGGTACTAGCGGGGTTCACAGATACGCAGTATTTT	CATSGTGVLAGFTDTQYF
NA	TRBV4-1	NA	TRBJ1-6	TGCGCCAGCAGCCAAGAGGAAGCTTATTCACCCCTCCACTTT	CASSQEEAYSPLHF
NA	TRBV6-1	TRBD1	TRBJ1-5	TGTGCCAGCAGTGAAGTTCGGGACAGAGCCCAGCATTTT	CASSEVRDRAQHF
NA	TRBV7-2	TRBD1	TRBJ1-5	TGTGCCAGCAGCGGCAGGGGGAATCAGCCCCAGCATTTT	CASSGRGNQPQHF
NA	TRBV18	NA	TRBJ1-1	TGTGCCAGCTCACCGCTGGAGAACACTGAAGCTTTCTTT	CASSPLENTEAFF
NA	TRBV18	TRBD1	TRBJ1-1	TGTGCCAGCTCACCACCTTCTGGACAGGGAATGAACACTGAAGCTTTCTTT	CASSPPSGQGMNTEAFF
NA	TRBV21-1	NA	TRBJ2-1	TGTGCCAGCCAGGGGTATCGTCCCCGACCTACAGTGGAGGTCAATGAGCAGTTCTTC	CASQGYRPRPTVEVNEQFF
NA	TRBV12-3/TRBV12-4	NA	TRBJ2-2	TGTGCCAGCAGTCCCCCCGGGGAGCTGTTTTTT	CASSPPGELFF
NA	TRBV13	NA	TRBJ1-4	TGTGCCAGCAGCCTACCCGAGCAACCGGAAAAACTGTTTTTT	CASSLPEQPEKLFF
NA	TRBV7-6	NA	TRBJ2-1	TGTGCCAGCAGTCGGTCCAATGAGCAGTTCTTC	CASSRSNEQFF
NA	TRBV11-3	TRBD1	TRBJ1-3	TGTGCCAGCAGCCGAGTGGGGACAGGGCCAAACACCATATATTTT	CASSRVGTGPNTIYF
NA	TRBV5-1	TRBD2	TRBJ2-4	TGCGCCAGCAGCTGGACGGGGGAGGGCCGAAACATTCAGTACTTC	CASSWTGEGRNIQYF
NA	TRBV5-1	NA	TRBJ1-1	TGCGCCAGCAGCCCTACAGTAACGGGCGTTGGTGAAGCTTTCTTT	CASSPTVTGVGEAFF
NA	TRBV4-2	NA	TRBJ1-2	TGTGCCAGCAGCCAAGATTCTGTTAACATCGGGGCTAACTATGGCTACACCTTC	CASSQDSVNIGANYGYTF
NA	TRBV6-6	TRBD1	TRBJ1-2	TGTGCCAGCAGTCCGGGAATGGGGACAGGGGGCTCATCCTATGGCTACACCTTC	CASSPGMGTGGSSYGYTF
NA	TRBV5-1	NA	TRBJ2-5	TGCGCCAGCAGCTGGGGACTGAAAGAGACCCAGTACTTC	CASSWGLKETQYF
once	TRBV7-9	NA	TRBJ1-4	TGTGCCAGCAGCCCCGGTCACACGCCGAACGAAAAACTGTTTTTT	CASSPGHTPNEKLFF
NA	TRBV3-1/TRBV3-2	NA	TRBJ1-5	TGTGCCAGCAGCCAAGAGGGGCGTCAGCCCCAGCATTTT	CASSQEGRQPQHF
NA	TRBV25-1	NA	TRBJ1-4	TGTGCCAGCAGTCCAGCAGGGGATGAAAAACTGTTTTTT	CASSPAGDEKLFF
NA	TRBV30	NA	TRBJ1-4	TGTGCCTGGAGTTTGGTGGGTGAAAAACTGTTTTTT	CAWSLVGEKLFF